The sequence of this T cell receptor (beta chain) was determined in a study of cytomegalovirus exposure and HLA in healthy donors. Findings and limits, study-wide: Three CMV-associated chains proved CMV antigen-specific in vitro.

Donors were nominally healthy when sampled, though unrecorded immune exposures were likely. The V and J ends lost 6 bases and 7 bases respectively, with 9 bases between them. CDR1 is MNHEY and CDR2 is SVGAGI in the germline V gene. The CDR3 contains 11 residues. In regard to this clone: Its antigen remains unknown.

Researchers ran the PCR with 60 Vbeta and 13 Jbeta primers. Libraries were prepared by immunoSEQ multiplex PCR; TCRdb keeps only in-frame clonotypes and omits some of them. The table shows 90,000 to 150,000 clones, with under 85% occurring only once. V is TRBV6-5 and J is TRBJ1-2; D is ambiguous. Sequences were obtained from PBMCs. The clonotype comes from a man aged 35-49 years in good health and CMV-seropositive. CDR3 nucleotide sequence: TGTGCCAGCAGAAACAGTGGTGGCTACACCTTC. Its protein is CASRNSGGYTF.